This paragraph reports one TCR beta chain. The antigen is undetermined. It was by 5' RACE with UMI labels that the TRB cDNA libraries were prepared. Each CDR3 protein gets one entry in TCRdb, which reprocessed the 5' RACE reads and gives no DNA. The sample data list around 92,000 distinct CDR3 sequences. This CDR3 has 16 residues. The sample comes from a study of CXCR3-negative and CXCR3-positive naive CD8 T cells. Study-wide results and caveats: Naive cells with CXCR3 showed TRB CDR3s that were more hydrophobic than those in CXCR3-negative naive cells. Comparison of naive CXCR3-negative and CXCR3-positive cells revealed similar TRBV-TRBJ usage, while memory cells differed.

The rearrangement links TRBV12-3 or TRBV12-4 to TRBJ2-3; checking the TCRdb D call of TRBD1 is not possible without DNA. What was sequenced was naive CXCR3- CD8+ T cells from blood. The subset was: CD45RO-CCR7+CD27+CD95- naive CD8+ T cells lacking CXCR3 (TNR3-). The TCR comes from a human donor in good health. Some clones in this sample may be carry-over from other donors' samples. Here the CDR3 reads CASSSPSSLVTDTQYF.